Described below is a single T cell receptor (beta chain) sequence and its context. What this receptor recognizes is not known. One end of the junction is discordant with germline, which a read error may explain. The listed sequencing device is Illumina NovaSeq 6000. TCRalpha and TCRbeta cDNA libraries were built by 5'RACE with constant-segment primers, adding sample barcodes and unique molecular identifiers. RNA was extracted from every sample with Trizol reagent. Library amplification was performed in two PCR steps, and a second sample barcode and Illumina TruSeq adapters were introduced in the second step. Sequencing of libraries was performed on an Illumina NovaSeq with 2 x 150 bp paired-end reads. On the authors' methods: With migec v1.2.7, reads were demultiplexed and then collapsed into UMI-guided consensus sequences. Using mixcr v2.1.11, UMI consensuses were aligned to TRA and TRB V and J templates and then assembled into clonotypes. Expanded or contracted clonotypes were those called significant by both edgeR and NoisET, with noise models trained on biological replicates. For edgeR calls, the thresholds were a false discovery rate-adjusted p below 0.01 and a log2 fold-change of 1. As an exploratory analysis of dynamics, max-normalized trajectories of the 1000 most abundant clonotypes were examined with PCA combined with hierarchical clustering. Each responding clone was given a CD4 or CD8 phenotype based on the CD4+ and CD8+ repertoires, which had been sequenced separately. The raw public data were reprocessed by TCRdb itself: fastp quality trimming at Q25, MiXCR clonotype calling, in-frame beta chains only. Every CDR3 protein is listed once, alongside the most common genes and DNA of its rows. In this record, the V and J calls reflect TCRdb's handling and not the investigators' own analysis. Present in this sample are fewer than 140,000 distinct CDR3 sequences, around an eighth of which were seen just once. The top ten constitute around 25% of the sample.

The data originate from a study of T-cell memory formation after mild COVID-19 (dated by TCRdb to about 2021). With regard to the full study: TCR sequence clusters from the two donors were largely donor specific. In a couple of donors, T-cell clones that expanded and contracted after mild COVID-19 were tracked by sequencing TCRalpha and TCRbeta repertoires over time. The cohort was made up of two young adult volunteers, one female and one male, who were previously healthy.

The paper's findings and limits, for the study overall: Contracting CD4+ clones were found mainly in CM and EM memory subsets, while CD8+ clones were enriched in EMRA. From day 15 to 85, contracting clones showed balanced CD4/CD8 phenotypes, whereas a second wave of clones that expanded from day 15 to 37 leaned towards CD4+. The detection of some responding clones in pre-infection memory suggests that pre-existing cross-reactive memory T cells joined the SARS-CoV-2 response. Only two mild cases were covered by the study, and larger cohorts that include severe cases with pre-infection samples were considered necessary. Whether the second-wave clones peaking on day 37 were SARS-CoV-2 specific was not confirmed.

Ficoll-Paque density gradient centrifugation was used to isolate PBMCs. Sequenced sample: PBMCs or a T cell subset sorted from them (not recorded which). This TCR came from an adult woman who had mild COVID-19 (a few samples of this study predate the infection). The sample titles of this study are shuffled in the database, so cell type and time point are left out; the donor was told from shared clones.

The CDR3 here reads CANSRDVGDSPLHF. The DNA sequence follows: TGTGCCAACAGCAGAGACGTTGGGGATTCACCCCTCCACTTT. Rearrangement joined TRBV15 to TRBJ1-6; the D gene remains uncertain. CDR1 is given as LNHNV and CDR2 as YYDKDF, both from the germline V gene (reference sequence). Spanning cysteine to phenylalanine, the CDR3 consists of 14 amino acids. Only the CDR3 DNA stays, 42 bases, in frame from base 1. This CDR3, with the reference TRBV15 and TRBJ1-6 proteins standing in past its ends, gives the full variable domain DAMVIQNPRYQVTQFGKPVTLSCSQTLNHNVMYWYQQKSSQAPKLLFHYYDKDFNNEADTPDNFQSRRPNTSFCFLDIRSPGLGDTAMYLCANSRDVGDSPLHFGNGTRLTVT.